Below, one TCR beta chain is given with its context. This clone's antigen is unknown. Just one base apart from a much larger clone, this may be a read error. A MiSeq instrument was used for deep resolution sequencing, which targeted depths ranging from 1 in 1 million up to 1 in 200,000 T cells, with coverage averaging 10x for each clonotype. The immunoSEQ hsTCRB Kit was used to generate the TCR beta libraries. Under the source paper's analysis protocol: ImmunoSEQ Data Assistant and ImmunoSEQ Analyzer were used for data analysis, and V, D and J genes were assigned according to IMGT definitions. Clonality was computed as one minus normalized Shannon entropy of productive rearrangement frequencies, ranging from 0 to 1. Only overrepresented clonotypes making up at least 0.05% of each patient's repertoire were included in the public clonotype analysis. Repertoires from approximately 13 age-matched healthy donors in immuneACCESS were used as clonality controls. The source is immuneACCESS, and TCRdb retained only in-frame sequences with V and J called. Part of the clones is not carried over; for the studies checked, unresolved V genes explain less than half of this, and the remainder is unexplained. Clone size and V and J calls were adopted from that table, with D and trimming inferred from the DNA. The sample includes tens of thousands of clones, with 45% to 60% observed a single time. Roughly 14% of the sample lies in the top ten.

The sample's time point, from its label and the paper: 12 months on ibrutinib. For TCR beta library preparation, around 1.9 micrograms of genomic DNA were extracted from the cryopreserved PBMCs. Longitudinal blood samples from CLL patients on ibrutinib monotherapy underwent high-throughput TCR beta sequencing. The patients were enrolled in a single-center, open-label phase 2 trial of ibrutinib monotherapy. Looking up the germline V gene yields CDR1 SGHNT and CDR2 YENEEA. The CDR3 contains 11 residues, cysteine and valine counted. Solely the CDR3 DNA is kept, with 33 bases framed from the first base. V is pared back by 5 bases and J by 3 bases, with 5 bases lying between the germline termini. The data were taken from a study of cytotoxic CD8 clonotypes in ibrutinib-treated CLL (dated by TCRdb to about 2021). About the full investigation: In this cohort, 15 patients were treatment-naive and ten to twelve were relapsed/refractory, while 17 to 18 had unmutated IGHV. Partial responses were observed in about 24 patients and complete responses in 2; after a median follow-up of 68 months, remission was maintained in 15 or so patients and progression was observed in about twelve. The response samples were drawn at a median of 12 months into treatment, with a range of about 6 to 36 months. On average, each sample had hundreds of thousands of productive templates and roughly 95,000 productive rearrangements. Longitudinal samples were obtainable from about 30% of the roughly 90 participants in the trial. Cryopreserved peripheral blood mononuclear cells were collected at three points: before therapy, at response, and at either sustained remission or disease progression. Patients were still on ibrutinib when every remission and progressive disease sample was collected.

The paper as a whole reports these results and caveats: Baseline clonality was found to be higher than that of age-matched healthy donors and was strongly correlated with circulating CD8+ T-cell counts. Clonality increased at ibrutinib response, stayed stable in sustained remission, and fell back toward baseline at progression. Public clonotypes were rare and either contracted or stayed stable during treatment, and the rise in clonality at ibrutinib response reflected the expansion of private clonotypes. Sustained-remission and progressing patients did not have matched sampling times, and lymph node repertoires were not examined.

Material: PBMCs, obtained after 12 months of ibrutinib treatment. The chain links TRBV11-3 with TRBJ2-7; the D gene cannot be resolved reliably. The sequence derives from a human donor with chronic lymphocytic leukemia. The bases read TGTGCCAGCAGCCCCGGCTACGAGCAGTACGTC. Its protein reads: CASSPGYEQYV.